This TCR beta chain was observed in a study of blood T cell repertoires in COVID-19. Across the study: COVID-19 samples, acute and convalescent, were from the United States, Italy and Spain. Nucleic acid was either cDNA or gDNA, and it came from T cells, B-cell-depleted T cells, or PBMCs.

The authors' processing: Amplifying reference gene primers gave estimates of nucleated cell counts. The table came from immunoSEQ multiplex PCR; TCRdb's copy has only in-frame clones and leaves some out. V and J calls and clone size follow that table, whereas D and trimming were derived from the DNA. The sample lists 15,000 to 20,000 clones, about 81% occurring once. Germline loops: CDR1 MNHNY, CDR2 SVGAGI (reference sequence). V was clipped by 6 bases and J by 0 bases, with 11 bases between them. There are 15 residues in the CDR3. The J gene is TRBJ2-2, the V gene TRBV6-6, with D perhaps TRBD1 (6 bases). The sequencing input was peripheral blood. The sequence came from a man in his 60s with acute or convalescent COVID-19. CDR3 coding DNA: TGTGCCAGCAGCCCGGGACACTCGAACACCGGGGAGCTGTTTTTT. It translates to CASSPGHSNTGELFF.